These 32 T cell receptor beta chains came from one sample sequenced in a study of blood T cells in healthy people across ages (dated by TCRdb to about 2015). To prepare the library, 5' RACE was applied. These reads were obtained on an Illumina HiSeq 2500. A second PCR of about 7 to 12 cycles was run with a J-beta primer mix and a sample-barcoded 5' primer. TCRdb reanalyzed the raw reads on its own, using fastp at Q25 for trimming and MiXCR for clone calling, and kept in-frame beta chains. Each record represents a unique CDR3 protein, reported with the most common genes and DNA among its rows. Present in this sample are over 1,200,000 distinct CDR3 sequences, 59% of which were seen just once. The ten largest clonotypes hold under 8.5% of the sample. Sequenced sample: blood. Source of these receptors: a man younger than 35 in good health.

This clonotype came up a few times. V and J are TRBV29-1 and TRBJ1-4, with a possible D match to TRBD1 (5 bases). Between the trimmed V and J ends, which lost 7 bases and 5 bases, there was a span of 14 bases. Germline V gene sequence: CDR1 SQVTM, CDR2 ANQGSEA. The CDR3 is 13 residues long. The CDR3 sequence: CSGSQSGNEKLFF. CDR3 nucleotides: TGCAGCGGATCACAATCAGGGAATGAAAAACTGTTTTTT.

J is TRBJ2-1 and V is TRBV4-3; D gene unclear. The J call may be incorrect, as the DNA end agrees better with TRBJ2-7. This CDR3 contains 16 residues. Germline V gene lookup returns CDR1 LGHNA and CDR2 YSLEER. The CDR3 region is CASSQERFSSYNEQYF. Here the CDR3 DNA reads TGCGCCAGCAGCCAAGAAAGGTTTAGCTCCTACAATGAGCAGTACTTC.

The V gene is TRBV5-1, the J gene TRBJ1-4; a weak D match, TRBD1 (6 bases). The CDR3 extends over 15 amino acids. The germline V and J ends were trimmed by 0 bases and 5 bases, with 11 bases remaining between them. Germline V gene lookup returns CDR1 SGHRS and CDR2 YFSETQ. For the CDR3, the DNA is TGCGCCAGCAGCTTGGCCGGACAGATGAATGAAAAACTGTTTTTT. As protein: CASSLAGQMNEKLFF. The complete variable domain, with remaining parts taken from reference TRBV5-1 and TRBJ1-4, reads KAGVTQTPRYLIKTRGQQVTLSCSPISGHRSVSWYQQTPGQGLQFLFEYFSETQRNKGNFPGRFSGRQFSNSRSEMNVSTLELGDSALYLCASSLAGQMNEKLFFGSGTQLSVL.

This clonotype was seen more than once but under ten times. This chain uses TRBV28 with TRBJ1-5; D unresolved. Germline V gene data show CDR1 as MDHEN and CDR2 as SYDVKM. The CDR3 is made up of 13 amino acids. With 8 bases removed from V and 7 bases from J, the gap between germline ends came to 15 bases. The CDR3 sequence is CASLVLQRQPQHF. The CDR3 bases are TGTGCCAGCCTCGTCCTTCAACGGCAGCCCCAGCATTTT.

V gene TRBV7-8 combines with J gene TRBJ2-4; 11 nucleotides line up with TRBD2. The end of the DNA aligns better with TRBJ2-5, so the J call may be wrong. This CDR3 contains 17 residues. Per germline, CDR1 SGHVS and CDR2 FQNEAQ. In DNA, the CDR3 is TGTGCCAGCAGCTCGGGGACTAGCGGATTTTCCCAAGAGACCCAGTACTTC. Amino acids: CASSSGTSGFSQETQYF.

The J gene is TRBJ2-3, the V gene TRBV29-1; 10 bases fit TRBD2. Unmatched junction bases numbered 3, after V lost 2 bases and J lost 4 bases. The CDR3 sequence is 14 residues long. CDR1 SQVTM and CDR2 ANQGSEA come from the germline V gene. The CDR3 DNA reads TGCAGCGTTGAAAAGCGGGGGGGACCAGATACGCAGTATTTT. This gives the protein CSVEKRGGPDTQYF.

The chain combines TRBV20-1 with TRBJ2-1; 7 positions match TRBD2. The germline V gene encodes CDR1 DFQATT and CDR2 SNEGSKA (reference sequence). Unmatched junction bases numbered 5, after V lost 0 bases and J lost 3 bases. The CDR3 contains 15 residues. CDR3 sequence: CSARDSAGSYNEQFF. CDR3 nucleotides: TGCAGTGCTAGAGATTCAGCGGGGAGCTACAATGAGCAGTTCTTC.

The gene calls are TRBV28 and TRBJ2-1; 12 bases map to TRBD2. This CDR3 contains 18 residues. The J segment lost 9 bases and the V segment lost 6 bases, leaving 18 bases of the junction unmatched. Germline values: CDR1 MDHEN, CDR2 SYDVKM. CDR3 sequence reads: CASSPIRVGTSGFSEQFF. CDR3 sequence (DNA): TGTGCCAGCAGCCCGATCCGGGTGGGGACTAGCGGGTTTAGTGAGCAGTTCTTC.

The chain has TRBV14 and TRBJ2-7; tentatively, D is TRBD2 (5 bases). Per the germline V gene, CDR1 is SGHDN and CDR2 is FVKESK. V gave up 1 base and J gave up 11 bases, with 9 bases separating them. The CDR3 extends over 11 amino acids. The CDR3 reads CASSQGTVEYF. In DNA, the CDR3 is TGTGCCAGCAGCCAAGGGACTGTTGAGTACTTC. Using reference TRBV14 and TRBJ2-7 for the parts outside the CDR3, the full variable domain is EAGVTQFPSHSVIEKGQTVTLRCDPISGHDNLYWYRRVMGKEIKFLLHFVKESKQDESGMPNNRFLAERTGGTYSTLKVQPAELEDSGVYFCASSQGTVEYFGPGTRLTVT.

V is TRBV4-3 and J is TRBJ2-5; no reliable D call. CDR1 is LGHNA and CDR2 is YSLEER in the germline V gene. The CDR3 sequence is 14 residues long. The germline V and J ends were trimmed by 4 bases and 3 bases, with 12 bases remaining between them. CDR3 sequence reads: CASSLRLWEETQYF. The CDR3 nucleotides are TGCGCCAGCAGCCTTCGACTTTGGGAAGAGACCCAGTACTTC.

This chain uses TRBV11-2 with TRBJ2-7; 7 nucleotides match TRBD2. The CDR3 runs to 13 residues. Trimming took 0 bases from V and 8 from J; bases not matched to a gene: 4. CDR1 is SGHAT, CDR2 FQNNGV, per germline. The CDR3 bases are TGTGCCAGCAGCTTAGAGAGGGAGGGCCAGCAGTACTTC. It is translated as CASSLEREGQQYF.

This chain connects TRBV7-9 to TRBJ2-5, with no clear D. The J call may be in error: the DNA end matches TRBJ2-7 better. This CDR3 contains 12 residues. Germline V CDR1 and CDR2: SEHNR, FQNEAQ (reference sequence). CDR3 nucleotide sequence: TGTGCCAGCAGCTCGACATTCAGCGAGCAGTACTTC. This sequence encodes CASSSTFSEQYF.

CDR3 amino acids: CATSDPGQNEQFF. CDR3 DNA: TGTGCCACCAGTGATCCGGGACAGAATGAGCAGTTCTTC. The V gene is TRBV24-1, the J gene TRBJ2-1, with TRBD1 identical over 7 bases. The CDR3 is 13 residues long. CDR1 is KGHDR and CDR2 is SFDVKD in the germline V gene. The junction had 2 bases not matched to a gene; V was cut back by 3 bases and J by 7 bases.

This chain joins TRBV3-1 and TRBJ2-2; no reliable D call. The CDR3 consists of 14 residues. Trimming stripped 6 bases from V and 5 bases from J, with 13 bases between. In germline, CDR1 is LGHDT, CDR2 YNNKEL (reference sequence). This CDR3 is CASSHTSGTGELFF. CDR3 sequence (DNA): TGTGCCAGCAGTCATACGTCCGGGACCGGGGAGCTGTTTTTT.

The gene calls are TRBV6-5 and TRBJ2-5, with a possible D match to TRBD1 (6 bases). The tail of the sequence fits TRBJ2-7 better, so the J call may be wrong. This CDR3 has 15 amino acids. CDR1 and CDR2 (germline): MNHEY, SVGAGI. CDR3 residues: CASSYTSGERCEQYF. The CDR3 coding sequence is TGTGCCAGCAGTTACACATCAGGGGAACGGTGCGAGCAGTACTTC.

This clonotype was counted a few times. The V gene is TRBV11-1, the J gene TRBJ2-7; no clear D gene. Germline V gives CDR1 SGHAT, CDR2 FQDESV (reference sequence). The CDR3 length is 15 residues. The V and J ends lost 4 bases and 3 bases respectively, with 16 bases between them. CDR3 bases: TGTGCCAGCAGCTACTTCAGGACGTCGATCTACGAGCAGTACTTC. Translation gives CASSYFRTSIYEQYF.

This rearrangement joins TRBV9 to TRBJ2-3, with D perhaps TRBD1 (6 bases). Germline V gene sequence: CDR1 SGDLS, CDR2 YYNGEE. Trimming cost V 3 bases and J 0 bases, with 20 bases left between them. The CDR3 sequence is 18 residues long. CDR3 bases: TGTGCCAGCAGCGCAGGGGCGACTGGCCGCCCTAGCACAGATACGCAGTATTTT. Translated, it gives CASSAGATGRPSTDTQYF.

A note on this clonotype: A read error may produce the germline difference seen at one junction end. V is TRBV9 and J is TRBJ1-1; no reliable D call. CDR1 is SGDLS and CDR2 is YYNGEE in the germline V gene. The CDR3 consists of 13 residues. CDR3 residues: CASSVWENTEAFF. The CDR3 nucleotides read TGTGCCAGTAGCGTCTGGGAGAACACTGAAGCTTTCTTT.

The rearrangement uses TRBV12-3 or TRBV12-4 and TRBJ1-2; D gene unclear. V lost 3 bases and J lost 2, with 10 bases in between. The CDR3 length is 14 residues. CDR3 protein: CASSFRGLNYGYTF. CDR3 sequence (DNA): TGTGCCAGCAGTTTTCGAGGCCTAAACTATGGCTACACCTTC.

The V gene is TRBV20-1, the J gene TRBJ2-1, with 9 nucleotides matching TRBD1. The germline gives CDR1 DFQATT, CDR2 SNEGSKA (reference sequence). V trimming: 0 bases; J trimming: 9 bases; junction bases outside the gene matches: 9. This CDR3 contains 15 residues. This CDR3 reads CSARDLDRGRGEQFF. The CDR3 DNA reads TGCAGTGCTAGAGATCTGGACAGGGGTCGAGGTGAGCAGTTCTTC.

V usage is TRBV20-1 and J usage is TRBJ2-5; D is unclear. This CDR3 is 14 amino acids long. Trimming took 6 bases from V and 2 from J, leaving 16 bases between them. Germline V CDR1 and CDR2: DFQATT, SNEGSKA (reference sequence). CDR3 coding DNA: TGCAGTGCGGAACGCGTCCTGGCTCAAGAGACCCAGTACTTC. Residues: CSAERVLAQETQYF.

The chain couples TRBV10-3 to TRBJ2-6; D unresolved. Germline lookup yields CDR1 ENHRY and CDR2 SYGVKD. V was pared by 6 bases and J by 0 bases, with 12 bases between. This CDR3 contains 16 residues. The CDR3 region is CAIRPLPSSGANVLTF. The CDR3 region has the DNA TGTGCCATCAGACCACTTCCCAGCTCTGGGGCCAACGTCCTGACTTTC.

This clonotype showed up just once. The V and J genes are TRBV15 and TRBJ2-3; D not resolved. Germline V lookup: CDR1 LNHNV, CDR2 YYDKDF (reference sequence). Trimming removed 2 bases at V and 2 bases at J, with 5 bases between. This CDR3 contains 13 residues. The CDR3 DNA follows: TGTGCCACCAGCAGACCTTTCACAGATACGCAGTATTTT. Protein sequence: CATSRPFTDTQYF.

The sample holds a few counts of this clonotype. The chain combines TRBV20-1 with TRBJ2-5; D gene ambiguous. The CDR3 spans 12 residues. Trimming pared 3 bases from V and 5 bases from J, leaving 10 bases between. Germline V gene sequence: CDR1 DFQATT, CDR2 SNEGSKA (reference sequence). CDR3 DNA sequence: TGCAGTGCTAGTTGGTTGGGGGAGACCCAGTACTTC. Translation: CSASWLGETQYF.

This chain links TRBV7-6 with TRBJ1-1; D gene ambiguous. Trimming took 2 bases from V and 4 from J, leaving 8 bases between them. In germline, CDR1 is SGHVS, CDR2 FNYEAQ. The CDR3 sequence is 13 residues long. CDR3 sequence (DNA): TGTGCCAGCAGCTTATTCGACCGCACTGAAGCTTTCTTT. The encoded protein is CASSLFDRTEAFF. Looking up the rest from reference TRBV7-6 and TRBJ1-1 gives the full variable domain: GAGVSQSPRYKVTKRGQDVALRCDPISGHVSLYWYRQALGQGPEFLTYFNYEAQQDKSGLPNDRFSAERPEGSISTLTIQRTEQRDSAMYRCASSLFDRTEAFFGQGTRLTVV.

In this sample, this clonotype turned up a few times. The chain is built from TRBV6-5 and TRBJ2-7; D tentatively fits TRBD1 or TRBD2 (5 bases each). The CDR3 is 13 amino acids. The V gene's germline CDR1 is MNHEY and CDR2 SVGAGI. The germline V and J ends were trimmed by 6 bases and 6 bases, with 15 bases remaining between them. In DNA, the CDR3 is TGTGCCAGCAGGGAACGGGGCAGCGGCGAGCAGTACTTC. It translates to CASRERGSGEQYF.

The chain uses TRBV27 and TRBJ2-3; 11 bases align to TRBD2. Trimming cost V 3 bases and J 7 bases; bases outside gene matches: 6. CDR3 length: 15 residues. The germline V gene has CDR1 MNHEY and CDR2 SMNVEV (reference sequence). CDR3 nucleotide sequence: TGTGCCAGCAGTTTCCCTAGCGGGGGGATATATACGCAGTATTTT. This gives the protein CASSFPSGGIYTQYF.

The chain carries TRBV3-1 and TRBJ2-1, with 12 bases matching TRBD2. The V and J ends lost 1 base and 1 base, in that order; junction bases with no gene match: 5. The V gene's germline CDR1 is LGHDT and CDR2 YNNKEL (reference sequence). The CDR3 is 18 residues long. The CDR3 DNA sequence: TGTGCCAGCAGCCAAGCTAGACTAGCGGGAGTGTCCTACAATGAGCAGTTCTTC. Residues: CASSQARLAGVSYNEQFF.

This clonotype was seen a handful of times. The chain couples TRBV25-1 to TRBJ1-2; 7 nucleotides agree with TRBD1. Germline CDR1 is MGHDK and CDR2 is SYGVNS. The CDR3 is 14 residues long. V gave up 7 bases and J gave up 8 bases; unmatched junction bases: 13. The CDR3 coding sequence is TGTGCCAGCACCGAGGGAGGGGGCGCGACCGGCTACACCTTC. Its protein is CASTEGGGATGYTF.

The table lists this clonotype with a few counts. Relative to the germline gene, one junction end is altered; a read error may explain this. The rearrangement links TRBV4-3 to TRBJ1-5; 8 nucleotides align to TRBD1. This CDR3 region has 19 residues. Germline V gene lookup returns CDR1 LGHNA and CDR2 YSLEER. In DNA, the CDR3 is TGCGCTAGCAGCCAAGATGAGGACAGGGTTACATATAGCAATCAGCCCCAGCATTTT. It encodes CASSQDEDRVTYSNQPQHF.

This clonotype came up a few times. The chain is built from TRBV29-1 and TRBJ2-1; TRBD2 matches 9 bases. V trimming: 2 bases; J trimming: 6 bases; junction bases outside the gene matches: 8. Germline V gives CDR1 SQVTM, CDR2 ANQGSEA. This CDR3 spans 15 amino acids. The CDR3 protein is CSVERAGGGPNEQFF. The DNA of the CDR3 is TGCAGCGTTGAACGTGCGGGAGGGGGACCCAATGAGCAGTTCTTC.

This clonotype turned up a few times. The V and J genes are TRBV7-7 and TRBJ2-5; 7 bases line up with TRBD1. V lost 5 bases to trimming and J lost 1 base; unmatched junction nucleotides: 7. The CDR3 extends over 15 amino acids. The germline gives CDR1 SSHAT, CDR2 FNYEAQ (reference sequence). Here the CDR3 reads CASSPRQGPQETQYF. CDR3 in DNA: TGTGCCAGCAGCCCGAGACAGGGCCCCCAAGAGACCCAGTACTTC.